This paragraph covers one T cell receptor beta chain sequence. This entry is derived from a study of blood T cell repertoires in COVID-19. Between the trimmed V and J ends, which lost 1 base and 0 bases, there was a span of 11 bases. CDR3 size: 16 residues. CDR1 is SGHNT, CDR2 YYREEE, per germline (reference sequence). Per the authors' pipeline: The assay estimated nucleated cells by amplifying reference gene primers. Method: immunoSEQ multiplex PCR; TCRdb's copy keeps in-frame clones and lacks some. V and J calls plus clone size are reproduced from that table; the DNA served to infer D and trimming. The top ten clones hold roughly 4.4% of a sample with approximately 100,000 clones, roughly 80% of them seen once.

The TCR was taken from a man between 60 and 70 years old with acute or convalescent COVID-19. The chain recombines TRBV5-4 with TRBJ1-5; D perhaps matches TRBD1 (6 bases). The sample taken for sequencing was peripheral blood. In nucleotides, the CDR3 is TGTGCCAGCAGCTTGAAGGGGGAATATAGCAATCAGCCCCAGCATTTT. This encodes CASSLKGEYSNQPQHF.